The subject of this entry is one T cell receptor (beta chain). The data originate from a study of blood T cell repertoires in COVID-19. Study context: Some COVID-19 samples were acute and others convalescent; all came from the United States, Italy and Spain. Sources were T cells, B-cell-depleted T cells, or PBMCs; the material itself was cDNA or gDNA.

In the authors' workflow: Estimation of nucleated cell counts was performed using reference gene primer amplification. Produced via immunoSEQ multiplex PCR; TCRdb's table is partial and in-frame only. Clone size and the V and J calls come from that table; the DNA yielded D and trimming. This sample yields roughly 200,000 clones, of which around 84% are seen a single time; approximately 13% belongs to the top ten. Germline CDR1 MNHNY, CDR2 SVGAGI (reference sequence). This CDR3 region has 13 residues. The V end lost 6 bases, the J end lost 5 bases, and 13 bases lay between the germline ends. The source is a human donor in a cohort sampled during active COVID-19. Material: peripheral blood. J is TRBJ1-1 and V is TRBV6-6; D perhaps matches TRBD1 (6 bases). The CDR3 DNA is TGTGCCAGCAGACAGGGCCGGGGAACTGAAGCTTTCTTT. Its translation: CASRQGRGTEAFF.